This passage covers 18 T cell receptor beta chains from one sample sequenced in a study of blood T cell repertoires in COVID-19. Assay: immunoSEQ multiplex PCR; the TCRdb copy retains only in-frame clones and omits some. In the table there are under 95,000 clones, around 80% of which are singletons. The sequenced material came from peripheral blood. The receptors were sampled from a man between 60 and 70 years old with active or convalescent COVID-19.

The chain employs TRBV7-9 and TRBJ2-3, with TRBD2 identical over 12 bases. CDR1 is SEHNR and CDR2 is FQNEAQ in the germline V gene (reference sequence). This CDR3 is 14 amino acids long. The V segment lost 5 bases and the J segment 6 bases; nucleotides outside the gene matches: 3. The chain's CDR3 is CASSTSGGRDTQYF. The CDR3 DNA reads TGTGCCAGCAGCACTAGCGGGGGGCGGGATACGCAGTATTTT.

The chain recombines TRBV30 with TRBJ2-1; the D gene is possibly TRBD2 (6 bases). The CDR3 loop spans 13 amino acids. V lost 3 bases and J lost 10, with 16 bases in between. Germline V lookup: CDR1 GTSNPN, CDR2 SVGIG (reference sequence). CDR3 loop: CAWRFRLEGEQFF. The CDR3 region has the DNA TGTGCCTGGAGGTTTCGACTAGAGGGCGAGCAGTTCTTC.

The CDR3 here is CASSQDKSGGPREQYF. CDR3 coding DNA: TGTGCCAGCAGCCAAGATAAAAGCGGGGGGCCCCGCGAGCAGTACTTC. The rearrangement joins TRBV14 to TRBJ2-7, with TRBD2 identical over 9 bases. There are 16 residues in the CDR3. V lost 0 bases and J lost 6; bases outside the gene matches: 9. Germline V gives CDR1 SGHDN, CDR2 FVKESK. Supplemented by reference TRBV14 and TRBJ2-7, the full variable domain reads EAGVTQFPSHSVIEKGQTVTLRCDPISGHDNLYWYRRVMGKEIKFLLHFVKESKQDESGMPNNRFLAERTGGTYSTLKVQPAELEDSGVYFCASSQDKSGGPREQYFGPGTRLTVT.

This sequence joins TRBV12-3 or TRBV12-4 and TRBJ2-1, with D tentatively TRBD1 (5 bases). Trimming pared 6 bases from V and 4 bases from J, leaving 10 bases between. The CDR3 sequence is 13 residues long. CDR3 region: CASRATGYNEQFF. CDR3 coding DNA: TGTGCCAGCAGGGCCACAGGATACAATGAGCAGTTCTTC.

The gene calls are TRBV5-1 and TRBJ2-2, with TRBD1 matching 8 bases. Germline values: CDR1 SGHRS, CDR2 YFSETQ. The CDR3 is 15 amino acids. Unmatched junction bases numbered 6, after V lost 5 bases and J lost 3 bases. The CDR3 region has the DNA TGCGCCAGCAGAGACAGGGGTCTGGACACCGGGGAGCTGTTTTTT. It specifies CASRDRGLDTGELFF.

This clone was counted at least ten times. The sample contains more than one DNA sequence encoding this CDR3. The rearrangement links TRBV7-9 to TRBJ2-3, with D possibly matching TRBD1 (5 bases). Germline CDR1 is SEHNR and CDR2 is FQNEAQ (reference sequence). Trimming shortened V by 1 base and J by 0 bases, and 5 bases separated the two germline ends. The CDR3 has 14 amino acids. CDR3 sequence: CASSLEGSTDTQYF. In nucleotides, the CDR3 is TGTGCCAGCAGCTTAGAGGGGAGCACAGATACGCAGTATTTT.

The CDR3 region is CASSEMIGVTDYGYTF. The CDR3 DNA reads TGTGCCAGCAGTGAAATGATTGGGGTGACAGACTATGGCTACACCTTC. The V gene is TRBV2, the J gene TRBJ1-2; D is perhaps TRBD1 (5 bases). The CDR3 covers 16 residues. CDR1 SNHLY and CDR2 FYNNEI come from the germline V gene. V was cut by 2 bases and J by 3 bases, with 16 bases left in between.

The J gene is TRBJ2-3, the V gene TRBV6-5; 10 bases match TRBD2. V trimming: 6 bases; J trimming: 4 bases; junction bases outside the gene matches: 4. Germline V gives CDR1 MNHEY, CDR2 SVGAGI. There are 14 residues in the CDR3. CDR3 DNA: TGTGCCAGCAGGGTAGCGGGGGGCCCAGATACGCAGTATTTT. Translation: CASRVAGGPDTQYF.

The chain employs TRBV5-1 and TRBJ2-1, with no clear D. Germline V CDR1 and CDR2: SGHRS, YFSETQ. The CDR3 is made up of 13 amino acids. V was cut by 0 bases and J by 5 bases, with 6 bases left in between. CDR3 sequence: CASSLAANNEQFF. CDR3 sequence (DNA): TGCGCCAGCAGCTTGGCCGCTAACAATGAGCAGTTCTTC.

V is TRBV19 and J is TRBJ2-7; possible D gene TRBD2, 5 bases. CDR1 is LNHDA and CDR2 is SQIVND in the germline V gene (reference sequence). The CDR3 runs 15 residues. V was cut by 3 bases and J by 0 bases, with 12 bases left in between. The CDR3 nucleotides are TGTGCCAGTAGTATGGACTCGAGTAGCTCCTACGAGCAGTACTTC. Translation: CASSMDSSSSYEQYF.

V gene TRBV28 combines with J gene TRBJ1-5; D gene unclear. This CDR3 region has 12 residues. Trimming took 3 bases from V and 7 from J, leaving 7 bases between them. CDR1 and CDR2 (germline): MDHEN, SYDVKM. Here the CDR3 DNA reads TGTGCCAGCAGTTTTCGTAGACAGCCCCAGCATTTT. Its translation is CASSFRRQPQHF.

The chain carries TRBV3-1 (or the pseudogene TRBV3-2) and TRBJ2-2; no definite D call. The CDR3 is made up of 13 amino acids. The germline gives CDR1 LGHDT, CDR2 YNNKEL (reference sequence). The V end was cut by 3 bases, the J end by 7 bases, with 9 bases between. The CDR3 DNA follows: TGTGCCAGCAGCCATCATGGGCTCGGGGAGCTGTTTTTT. Amino acids: CASSHHGLGELFF.

J is TRBJ1-1 and V is TRBV7-8; D is unresolved. This CDR3 comprises 14 residues. Germline CDR1 is SGHVS and CDR2 is FQNEAQ. The V end was cut by 6 bases, the J end by 1 base, with 12 bases between. The CDR3 loop is CASSNFASNTEAFF. In nucleotides, the CDR3 is TGTGCCAGCAGTAATTTTGCGTCGAACACTGAAGCTTTCTTT.

This sequence joins TRBV5-1 and TRBJ2-2; D possibly corresponds to TRBD1 (5 bases). This CDR3 comprises 15 residues. Germline CDR1 is SGHRS and CDR2 is YFSETQ. Between the trimmed V and J ends, which lost 4 bases and 1 base, there was a span of 11 bases. The CDR3 reads CASSPQTVNTGELFF. CDR3 DNA: TGCGCCAGCAGCCCCCAGACAGTGAACACCGGGGAGCTGTTTTTT.

V is TRBV2 and J is TRBJ2-2; D perhaps matches TRBD2 (6 bases). The CDR3 extends over 13 amino acids. V lost 3 bases, J lost 8 bases, and 10 bases lay in between. In germline, CDR1 is SNHLY, CDR2 FYNNEI. In DNA, the CDR3 is TGTGCCAGCAGTGACCGGGGGAGTGGGGAGCTGTTTTTT. This gives the protein CASSDRGSGELFF. Complete variable domain (other parts from reference TRBV2 and TRBJ2-2): EPEVTQTPSHQVTQMGQEVILRCVPISNHLYFYWYRQILGQKVEFLVSFYNNEISEKSEIFDDQFSVERPDGSNFTLKIRSTKLEDSAMYFCASSDRGSGELFFGEGSRLTVL.

This chain uses TRBV24-1 with TRBJ1-4; unclear D gene. The germline V gene has CDR1 KGHDR and CDR2 SFDVKD. V was clipped by 2 bases and J by 8 bases, with 8 bases between them. The CDR3 is 13 residues long. The CDR3 reads CATSDSGEEKLFF. The CDR3 region has the DNA TGTGCCACCAGTGATTCAGGCGAAGAAAAACTGTTTTTT.

The chain has TRBV3-1 (or the pseudogene TRBV3-2) and TRBJ1-2; D possibly corresponds to TRBD1 (6 bases). V was clipped by 6 bases and J by 7 bases, with 15 bases between them. CDR3 length: 13 amino acids. Germline CDR1 is LGHDT and CDR2 is YNNKEL (reference sequence). Written as DNA, the CDR3 is TGTGCCAGCAGTCCTAACAGGGCGAGTGGCTACACCTTC. It codes for CASSPNRASGYTF.

This rearrangement joins TRBV24-1 to TRBJ2-5; 16 bases are a match to TRBD2. The CDR3 runs to 17 residues. V shed 3 bases and J 3 bases; nucleotides not matched to a gene: 3. From germline, CDR1 is KGHDR and CDR2 SFDVKD. CDR3 protein: CATSDPGTSGGEETQYF. The CDR3 region has the DNA TGTGCCACCAGTGATCCCGGGACTAGCGGGGGGGAAGAGACCCAGTACTTC.